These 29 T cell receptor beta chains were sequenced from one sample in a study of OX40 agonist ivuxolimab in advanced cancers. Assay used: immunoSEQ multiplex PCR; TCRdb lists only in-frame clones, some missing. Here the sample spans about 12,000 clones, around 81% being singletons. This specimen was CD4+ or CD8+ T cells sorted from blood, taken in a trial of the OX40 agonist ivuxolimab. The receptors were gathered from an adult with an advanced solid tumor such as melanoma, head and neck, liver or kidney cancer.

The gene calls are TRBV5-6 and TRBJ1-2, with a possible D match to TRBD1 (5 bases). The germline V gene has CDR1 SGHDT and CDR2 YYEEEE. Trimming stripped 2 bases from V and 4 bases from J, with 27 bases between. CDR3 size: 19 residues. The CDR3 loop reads CASSLGILNQGEVSYGYTF. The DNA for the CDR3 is TGTGCCAGCAGCTTAGGGATCCTTAATCAGGGTGAGGTTTCCTATGGCTACACCTTC.

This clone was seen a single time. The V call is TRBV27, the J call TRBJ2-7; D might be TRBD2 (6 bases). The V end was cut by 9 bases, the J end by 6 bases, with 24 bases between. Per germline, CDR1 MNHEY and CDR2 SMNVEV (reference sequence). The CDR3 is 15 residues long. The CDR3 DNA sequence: TGTGCCAGTTCCAGACTAGGAGGTTTGTCTGTCGAGCAGTACTTC. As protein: CASSRLGGLSVEQYF.

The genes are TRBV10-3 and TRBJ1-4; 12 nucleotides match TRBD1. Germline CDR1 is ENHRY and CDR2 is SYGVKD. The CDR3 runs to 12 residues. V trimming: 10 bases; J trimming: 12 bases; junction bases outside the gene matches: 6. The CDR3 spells CATRDRGQELFF. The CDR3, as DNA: TGTGCCACCCGGGACAGGGGGCAGGAACTGTTTTTT.

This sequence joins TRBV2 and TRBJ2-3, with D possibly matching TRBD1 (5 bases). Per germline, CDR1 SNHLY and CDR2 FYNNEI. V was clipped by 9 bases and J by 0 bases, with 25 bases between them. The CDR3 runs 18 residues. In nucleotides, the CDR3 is TGTGCCAGGGGGCTCATGAGTTCCCGTTATGCAAGCACAGATACGCAGTATTTT. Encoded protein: CARGLMSSRYASTDTQYF.

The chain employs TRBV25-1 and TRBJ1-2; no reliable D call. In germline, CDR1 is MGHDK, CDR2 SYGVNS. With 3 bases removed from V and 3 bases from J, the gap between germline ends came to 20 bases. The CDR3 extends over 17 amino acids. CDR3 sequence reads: CASSDVFRTDGDYGYTF. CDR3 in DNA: TGTGCCAGCAGTGATGTCTTTCGGACGGACGGGGACTATGGCTACACCTTC.

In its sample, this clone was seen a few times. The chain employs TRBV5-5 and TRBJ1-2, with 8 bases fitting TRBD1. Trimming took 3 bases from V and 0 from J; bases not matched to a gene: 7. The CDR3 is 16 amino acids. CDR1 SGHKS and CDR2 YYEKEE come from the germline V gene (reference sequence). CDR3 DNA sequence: TGTGCCAGCAGCTCCGGGACAGGAGAAGCTAACTATGGCTACACCTTC. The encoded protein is CASSSGTGEANYGYTF. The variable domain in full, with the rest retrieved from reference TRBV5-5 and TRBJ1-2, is DAGVTQSPTHLIKTRGQQVTLRCSPISGHKSVSWYQQVLGQGPQFIFQYYEKEERGRGNFPDRFSARQFPNYSSELNVNALLLGDSALYLCASSSGTGEANYGYTFGSGTRLTVV.

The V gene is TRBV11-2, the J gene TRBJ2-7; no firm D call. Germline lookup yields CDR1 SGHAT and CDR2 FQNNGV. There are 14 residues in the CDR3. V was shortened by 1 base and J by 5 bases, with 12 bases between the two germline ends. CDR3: CASSLGALSHEQYF. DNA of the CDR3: TGTGCCAGCAGCTTAGGGGCCCTGAGCCACGAGCAGTACTTC.

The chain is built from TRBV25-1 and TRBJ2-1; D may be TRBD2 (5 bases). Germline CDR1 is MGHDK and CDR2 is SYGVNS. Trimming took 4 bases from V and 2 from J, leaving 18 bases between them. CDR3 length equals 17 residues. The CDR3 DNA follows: TGTGCCAGCAGTGGTGGAGTGACGATGGAGGCCTACAATGAGCAGTTCTTC. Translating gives CASSGGVTMEAYNEQFF.

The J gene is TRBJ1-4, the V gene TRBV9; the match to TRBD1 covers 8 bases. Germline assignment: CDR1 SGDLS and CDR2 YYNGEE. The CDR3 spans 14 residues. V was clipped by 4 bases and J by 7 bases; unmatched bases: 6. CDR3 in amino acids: CASSPGQGGEKLFF. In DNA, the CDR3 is TGTGCCAGCAGCCCCGGACAGGGAGGTGAAAAACTGTTTTTT.

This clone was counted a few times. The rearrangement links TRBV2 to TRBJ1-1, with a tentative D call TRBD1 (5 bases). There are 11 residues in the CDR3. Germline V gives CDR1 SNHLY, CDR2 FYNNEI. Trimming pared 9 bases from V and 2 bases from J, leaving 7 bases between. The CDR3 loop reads CARQANTEAFF. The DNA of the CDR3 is TGTGCCAGACAGGCTAACACTGAAGCTTTCTTT.

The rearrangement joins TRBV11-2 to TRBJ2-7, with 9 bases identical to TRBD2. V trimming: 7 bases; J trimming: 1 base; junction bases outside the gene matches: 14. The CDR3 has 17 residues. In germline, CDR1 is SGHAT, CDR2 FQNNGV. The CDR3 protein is CASTISGGGGISYEQYF. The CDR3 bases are TGTGCCAGCACCATTAGCGGGGGCGGGGGGATATCCTACGAGCAGTACTTC. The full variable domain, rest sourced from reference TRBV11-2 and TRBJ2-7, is EAGVAQSPRYKIIEKRQSVAFWCNPISGHATLYWYQQILGQGPKLLIQFQNNGVVDDSQLPKDRFSAERLKGVDSTLKIQPAKLEDSAVYLCASTISGGGGISYEQYFGPGTRLTVT.

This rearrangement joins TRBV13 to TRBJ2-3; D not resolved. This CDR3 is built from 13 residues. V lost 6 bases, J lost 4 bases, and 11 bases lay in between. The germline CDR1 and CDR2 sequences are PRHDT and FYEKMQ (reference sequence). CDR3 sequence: CASSSPLPDTQYF. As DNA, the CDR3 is TGTGCCAGCAGTTCTCCTCTTCCAGATACGCAGTATTTT.

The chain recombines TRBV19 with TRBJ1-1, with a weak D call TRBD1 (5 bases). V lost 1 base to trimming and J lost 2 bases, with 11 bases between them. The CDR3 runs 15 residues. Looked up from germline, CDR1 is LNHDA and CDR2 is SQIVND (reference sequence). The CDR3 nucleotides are TGTGCCAGTAGTATAGCAACAGGCTCTAACACTGAAGCTTTCTTT. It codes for CASSIATGSNTEAFF. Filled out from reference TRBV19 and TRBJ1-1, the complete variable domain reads DGGITQSPKYLFRKEGQNVTLSCEQNLNHDAMYWYRQDPGQGLRLIYYSQIVNDFQKGDIAEGYSVSREKKESFPLTVTSAQKNPTAFYLCASSIATGSNTEAFFGQGTRLTVV.

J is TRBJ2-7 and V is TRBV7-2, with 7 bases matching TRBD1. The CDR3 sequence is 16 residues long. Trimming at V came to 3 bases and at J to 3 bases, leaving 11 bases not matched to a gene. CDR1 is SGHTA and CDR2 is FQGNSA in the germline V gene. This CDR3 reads CASSFKQGPGFYEQYF. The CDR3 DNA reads TGTGCCAGCAGCTTCAAACAGGGGCCGGGATTCTACGAGCAGTACTTC.

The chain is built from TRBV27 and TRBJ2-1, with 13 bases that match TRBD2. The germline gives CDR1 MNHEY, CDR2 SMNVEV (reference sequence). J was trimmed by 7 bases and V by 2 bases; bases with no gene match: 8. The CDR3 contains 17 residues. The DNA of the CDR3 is TGTGCCAGCAGTTTAGGCGAACTAGCGGGAGGGGGAAATGAGCAGTTCTTC. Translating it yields CASSLGELAGGGNEQFF.

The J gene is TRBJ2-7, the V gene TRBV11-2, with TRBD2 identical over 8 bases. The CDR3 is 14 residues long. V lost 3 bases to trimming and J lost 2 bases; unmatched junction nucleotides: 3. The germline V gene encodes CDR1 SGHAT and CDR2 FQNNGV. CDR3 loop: CASSFGGGTYEQYF. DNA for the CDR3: TGTGCCAGCAGCTTCGGCGGGGGGACCTACGAGCAGTACTTC.

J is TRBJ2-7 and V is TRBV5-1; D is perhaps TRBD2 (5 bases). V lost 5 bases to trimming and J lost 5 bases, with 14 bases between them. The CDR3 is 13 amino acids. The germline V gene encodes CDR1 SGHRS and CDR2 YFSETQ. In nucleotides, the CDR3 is TGCGCCAGCAGGCCATCCTCGGGAAACGAGCAGTACTTC. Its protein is CASRPSSGNEQYF.

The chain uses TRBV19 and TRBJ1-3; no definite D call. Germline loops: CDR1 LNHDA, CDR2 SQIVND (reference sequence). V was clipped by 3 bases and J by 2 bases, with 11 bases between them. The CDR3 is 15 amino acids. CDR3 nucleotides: TGTGCCAGTAGTATGGGGTACTCAACTGGAAACACCATATATTTT. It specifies CASSMGYSTGNTIYF.

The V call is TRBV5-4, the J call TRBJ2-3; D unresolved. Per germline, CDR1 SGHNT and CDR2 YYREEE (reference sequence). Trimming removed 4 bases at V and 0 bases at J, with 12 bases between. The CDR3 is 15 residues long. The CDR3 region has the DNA TGTGCCAGCAGCGTCATGGGCTTCAGCACAGATACGCAGTATTTT. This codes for CASSVMGFSTDTQYF.

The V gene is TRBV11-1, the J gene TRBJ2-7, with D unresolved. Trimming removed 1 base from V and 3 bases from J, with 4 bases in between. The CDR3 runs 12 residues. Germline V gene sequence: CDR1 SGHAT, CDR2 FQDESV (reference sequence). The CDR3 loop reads CASSLVYYEQYF. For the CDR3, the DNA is TGTGCCAGCAGCTTAGTCTACTACGAGCAGTACTTC.

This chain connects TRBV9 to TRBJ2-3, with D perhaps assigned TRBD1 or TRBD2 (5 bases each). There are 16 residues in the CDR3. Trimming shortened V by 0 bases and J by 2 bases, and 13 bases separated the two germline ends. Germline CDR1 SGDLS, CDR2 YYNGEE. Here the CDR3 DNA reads TGTGCCAGCAGCGTAGGTGAGGGGCGTTTCACAGATACGCAGTATTTT. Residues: CASSVGEGRFTDTQYF.

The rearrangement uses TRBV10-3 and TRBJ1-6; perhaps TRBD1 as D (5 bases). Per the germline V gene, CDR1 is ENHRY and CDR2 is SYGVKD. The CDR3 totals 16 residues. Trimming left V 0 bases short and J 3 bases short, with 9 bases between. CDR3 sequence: CAISESGESYNSPLHF. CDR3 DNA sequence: TGTGCCATCAGTGAGTCAGGGGAAAGCTATAATTCACCCCTCCACTTT.

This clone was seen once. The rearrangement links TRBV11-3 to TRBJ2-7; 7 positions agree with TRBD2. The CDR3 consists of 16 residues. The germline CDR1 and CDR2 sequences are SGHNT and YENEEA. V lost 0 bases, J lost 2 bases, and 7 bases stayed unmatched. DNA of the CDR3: TGTGCCAGCAGCTTAGATGTGCGGGAGAGGCCCTACGAGCAGTACTTC. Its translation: CASSLDVRERPYEQYF.

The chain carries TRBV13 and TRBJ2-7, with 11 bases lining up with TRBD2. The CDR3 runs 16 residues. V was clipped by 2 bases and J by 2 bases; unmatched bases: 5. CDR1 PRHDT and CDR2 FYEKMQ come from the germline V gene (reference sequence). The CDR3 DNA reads TGTGCCAGCAGCTTAAACGGGGGACTAGCGGCCTACGAGCAGTACTTC. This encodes CASSLNGGLAAYEQYF.

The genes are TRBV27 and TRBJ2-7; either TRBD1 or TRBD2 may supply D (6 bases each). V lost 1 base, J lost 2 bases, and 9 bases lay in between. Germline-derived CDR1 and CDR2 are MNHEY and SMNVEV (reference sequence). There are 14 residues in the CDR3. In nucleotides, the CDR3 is TGTGCCAGCAGTTTATACGGGGGCACCTACGAGCAGTACTTC. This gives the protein CASSLYGGTYEQYF.

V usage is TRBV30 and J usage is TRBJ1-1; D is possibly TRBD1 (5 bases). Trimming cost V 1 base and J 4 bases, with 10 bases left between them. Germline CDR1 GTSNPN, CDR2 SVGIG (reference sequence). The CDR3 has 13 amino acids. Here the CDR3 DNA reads TGTGCCTGGAGTGGGGGCCCCGGCACTGAAGCTTTCTTT. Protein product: CAWSGGPGTEAFF.

CDR3 in amino acids: CASSLEQTGNTIYF. CDR3 bases: TGTGCCAGCAGCTTGGAACAGACTGGAAACACCATATATTTT. The V gene is TRBV5-4, the J gene TRBJ1-3, with D uncertain. The V end was cut by 0 bases, the J end by 2 bases, with 6 bases between. The germline CDR1 and CDR2 sequences are SGHNT and YYREEE (reference sequence). The CDR3 has 14 residues.

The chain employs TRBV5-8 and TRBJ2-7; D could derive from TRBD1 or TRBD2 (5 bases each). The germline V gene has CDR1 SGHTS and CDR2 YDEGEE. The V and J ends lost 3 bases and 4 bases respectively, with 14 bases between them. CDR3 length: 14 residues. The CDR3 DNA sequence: TGTGCCAGCAGCTCGCCGGGACGACTTTACGAGCAGTACTTC. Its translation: CASSSPGRLYEQYF.

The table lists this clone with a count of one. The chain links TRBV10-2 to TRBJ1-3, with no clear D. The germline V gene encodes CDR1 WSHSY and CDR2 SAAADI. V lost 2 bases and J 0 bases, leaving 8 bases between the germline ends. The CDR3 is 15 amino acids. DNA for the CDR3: TGCGCCAGCAGTGAGGCAGTACTCTCTGGAAACACCATATATTTT. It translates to CASSEAVLSGNTIYF.